These 14 T cell receptor beta chains originate from one sample sequenced in a study of PD-L1 blockade in urothelial cancer. As to time point: peripheral blood 6 weeks after treatment start. Only in-frame clones appear in the TCRdb table, and some are missing; sequencing was by immunoSEQ multiplex PCR. Here the sample spans 100,000 to 150,000 clones, approximately 85% being singletons. The specimen comprised PBMCs, sampled around atezolizumab (anti-PD-L1) treatment. These receptors came from a man aged 50-60 years with urothelial cancer.

The rearrangement uses TRBV18 and TRBJ2-1; D possibly corresponds to TRBD1 (6 bases). The CDR3 is 16 amino acids. V lost 0 bases to trimming and J lost 5 bases, with 14 bases between them. Germline CDR1 is KGHSH and CDR2 is LQKENI. CDR3 nucleotide sequence: TGTGCCAGCTCACCACCGCTGACAGGTTCCCACAATGAGCAGTTCTTC. Protein sequence: CASSPPLTGSHNEQFF.

The chain couples TRBV5-1 to TRBJ2-3; D perhaps matches TRBD2 (5 bases). CDR1 is SGHRS, CDR2 YFSETQ, per germline. The V gene lost 5 bases and the J gene lost 2 bases, with 6 bases spanning the gap. The CDR3 covers 12 residues. The CDR3 region is CASRLATDTQYF. As DNA, the CDR3 is TGCGCCAGCAGGCTAGCCACAGATACGCAGTATTTT. The full variable domain, in which reference TRBV5-1 and TRBJ2-3 provide the parts outside the CDR3, is KAGVTQTPRYLIKTRGQQVTLSCSPISGHRSVSWYQQTPGQGLQFLFEYFSETQRNKGNFPGRFSGRQFSNSRSEMNVSTLELGDSALYLCASRLATDTQYFGPGTRLTVL.

This clone occurred a few times. V usage is TRBV5-1 and J usage is TRBJ1-5; 8 positions agree with TRBD1. After removal of 2 bases from V and 5 bases from J, the junction contained 6 bases not matched to a gene. Germline V gene data show CDR1 as SGHRS and CDR2 as YFSETQ. The CDR3 covers 15 residues. CDR3 nucleotides: TGCGCCAGCAGCTTCACAGGGGGGAAGGATCAGCCCCAGCATTTT. It encodes CASSFTGGKDQPQHF. Looking up the rest from reference TRBV5-1 and TRBJ1-5 gives the full variable domain: KAGVTQTPRYLIKTRGQQVTLSCSPISGHRSVSWYQQTPGQGLQFLFEYFSETQRNKGNFPGRFSGRQFSNSRSEMNVSTLELGDSALYLCASSFTGGKDQPQHFGDGTRLSIL.

The chain uses TRBV15 and TRBJ2-7; the D gene is possibly TRBD2 (6 bases). The CDR3 sequence is 14 residues long. V lost 3 bases, J lost 2 bases, and 11 bases lay in between. Germline assignment: CDR1 LNHNV and CDR2 YYDKDF (reference sequence). Here the CDR3 DNA reads TGTGCCACCAGCAGCGGAGGGCCGCCCTACGAGCAGTACTTC. It specifies CATSSGGPPYEQYF.

The chain couples TRBV19 to TRBJ1-5; 8 positions agree with TRBD1. The ends lost 3 bases at V and 5 bases at J; junction bases unmatched: 6. Germline loops: CDR1 LNHDA, CDR2 SQIVND (reference sequence). The length of the CDR3 is 15 residues. This CDR3 is CASSISPGGYQPQHF. Here the CDR3 DNA reads TGTGCCAGTAGTATCTCACCAGGGGGCTATCAGCCCCAGCATTTT.

The chain carries TRBV28 and TRBJ2-2, with 8 bases matching TRBD2. V lost 5 bases to trimming and J lost 4 bases; unmatched junction nucleotides: 6. Germline CDR1 reads MDHEN; CDR2 reads SYDVKM. The CDR3 contains 15 residues. The CDR3 here is CASSPGGGGTGELFF. The CDR3 region has the DNA TGTGCCAGCAGTCCGGGAGGGGGGGGCACCGGGGAGCTGTTTTTT.

The rearrangement links TRBV5-4 to TRBJ2-2; D may be TRBD2 (6 bases). Germline assignment: CDR1 SGHNT and CDR2 YYREEE (reference sequence). Trimming took off 0 bases at V and 3 bases at J, with 15 bases between the two ends. This CDR3 is built from 17 residues. The DNA for the CDR3 is TGTGCCAGCAGCTTGGGTCCGCACGGGAGCGACACCGGGGAGCTGTTTTTT. Translating it yields CASSLGPHGSDTGELFF.

The chain carries TRBV6-5 and TRBJ2-2; 8 bases align to TRBD2. The germline V gene encodes CDR1 MNHEY and CDR2 SVGAGI. This CDR3 contains 15 residues. V trimming: 2 bases; J trimming: 4 bases; junction bases outside the gene matches: 3. The DNA for the CDR3 is TGTGCCAGCAGTTACGGGACTAGACGCACCGGGGAGCTGTTTTTT. Its translation is CASSYGTRRTGELFF.

This chain uses TRBV19 with TRBJ2-5; 7 bases map to TRBD1. The ends lost 8 bases at V and 5 bases at J; junction bases unmatched: 17. CDR3 length equals 16 residues. Per the germline V gene, CDR1 is LNHDA and CDR2 is SQIVND (reference sequence). For the CDR3, the DNA is TGTGCCAGTTCCCCGTATTATTCTGGGACAGTGGAGACCCAGTACTTC. Residues: CASSPYYSGTVETQYF.

V gene TRBV5-4 combines with J gene TRBJ2-7, with TRBD2 matching over 7 bases. CDR1 is SGHNT and CDR2 is YYREEE in the germline V gene (reference sequence). Trimming cost V 0 bases and J 2 bases; bases outside gene matches: 20. The CDR3 is 20 amino acids. CDR3 sequence (DNA): TGTGCCAGCAGCTTGGCCCCCGGTTTTCTAGCGGATATAACACCCTACGAGCAGTACTTC. It specifies CASSLAPGFLADITPYEQYF.

This chain connects TRBV19 to TRBJ2-1, with a possible D match to TRBD2 (5 bases). CDR3 length: 14 residues. Per germline, CDR1 LNHDA and CDR2 SQIVND (reference sequence). Trimming pared 10 bases from V and 8 bases from J, leaving 21 bases between. CDR3 nucleotides: TGTGCCACTCAAAAAGGTGGGAGTTCGCATGAGCAGTTCTTC. The encoded protein is CATQKGGSSHEQFF.

This rearrangement joins TRBV9 to TRBJ2-7; the D gene is possibly TRBD2 (5 bases). With 1 base removed from V and 3 bases from J, the gap between germline ends came to 20 bases. CDR1 is SGDLS and CDR2 is YYNGEE in the germline V gene. The CDR3 extends over 17 amino acids. CDR3 nucleotides: TGTGCCAGCAGCGTATCAGGACTGAAGTTTCTGTTCTACGAGCAGTACTTC. Translated, it gives CASSVSGLKFLFYEQYF.

V usage is TRBV28 and J usage is TRBJ2-5; 8 nucleotides align to TRBD2. The CDR3 totals 13 residues. V dropped 7 bases and J dropped 5; count of bases not matched to a gene: 6. The germline V gene has CDR1 MDHEN and CDR2 SYDVKM. The CDR3 is CASNGGARETQYF. The CDR3 region has the DNA TGTGCCAGCAACGGGGGGGCCCGGGAGACCCAGTACTTC.

The V gene is TRBV19, the J gene TRBJ2-7; 11 positions match TRBD1. The CDR3 loop spans 14 amino acids. V dropped 7 bases and J dropped 3; count of bases not matched to a gene: 5. The V gene's germline CDR1 is LNHDA and CDR2 SQIVND (reference sequence). CDR3 DNA sequence: TGTGCCAGTACCCCGGGACAGGGGGTCTACGAGCAGTACTTC. The encoded protein is CASTPGQGVYEQYF.